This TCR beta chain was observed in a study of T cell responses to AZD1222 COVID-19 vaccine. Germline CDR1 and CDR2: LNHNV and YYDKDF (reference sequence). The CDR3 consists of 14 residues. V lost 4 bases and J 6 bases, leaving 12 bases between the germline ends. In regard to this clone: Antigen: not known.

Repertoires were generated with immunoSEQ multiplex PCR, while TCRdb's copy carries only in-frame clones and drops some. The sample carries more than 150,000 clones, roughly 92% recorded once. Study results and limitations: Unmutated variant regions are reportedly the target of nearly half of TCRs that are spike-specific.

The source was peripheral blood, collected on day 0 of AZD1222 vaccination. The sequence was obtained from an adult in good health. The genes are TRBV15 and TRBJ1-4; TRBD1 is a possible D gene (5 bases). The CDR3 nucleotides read TGTGCCACCAGCATTGTCAGGGAAGATGAAAAACTGTTTTTT. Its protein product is CATSIVREDEKLFF.